Reported below is one T cell receptor (beta chain). This CDR3 has 15 amino acids. Deletions cut 6 bases from V and 2 bases from J, with 16 bases between. Per germline, CDR1 MNHEY and CDR2 SVGAGI. These data are taken from a study of shared clonotypes between healthy human individuals. CD4+ cells yielded CD45RA+ naive and CD45RA-negative memory subsets. The protocol was immunoSEQ multiplex PCR, while the TCRdb copy is restricted to in-frame clones and leaves out a portion. The sample records hundreds of thousands of clones, around two thirds being singletons. The receptor was isolated from a woman aged 30 to 39 in good health. The chain has TRBV6-5 and TRBJ1-1; possible D gene TRBD1, 6 bases. Sample: memory CD4+ T cells sorted from blood. Subset in this sample: CD45RA-negative fraction. CDR3 loop: CASRLRDTPNTEAFF. DNA of the CDR3: TGTGCCAGCAGGCTCCGGGACACCCCCAACACTGAAGCTTTCTTT.